The text below deals with one TCR beta chain. What it recognizes is unknown. This entry belongs to a study of OX40 agonist ivuxolimab in advanced cancers. Findings and caveats of the study: CD4+ and CD8+ blood T cells expanded clonally by week 6 at 0.1 to 3.0 mg/kg. Several nonresponders also turned out to have low normalized T-cell clonal expansion.

Here immunoSEQ multiplex PCR was the method, and the copy in TCRdb shows in-frame clones only, minus some. The top ten hold about 11% of the sample, which has under 85,000 clones, 90% to 95% seen once. Looked up from germline, CDR1 is MNHEY and CDR2 is SMNVEV (reference sequence). The V end was cut by 2 bases, the J end by 0 bases, with 10 bases between. The CDR3 contains 15 residues. This TCR was recovered from an adult with an advanced solid tumor such as melanoma, head and neck, liver or kidney cancer. The source material was CD4+ or CD8+ T cells sorted from blood, sampled in a trial of the OX40 agonist ivuxolimab. This chain connects TRBV27 to TRBJ1-1; D call uncertain. For the CDR3, the DNA is TGTGCCAGCAGTTTAACCGGGATCATGAACACTGAAGCTTTCTTT. Protein product: CASSLTGIMNTEAFF.